A selection of T cell receptor beta chains follows, all from one sample in a study of beta chain features in type 1 diabetes. The protocol was immunoSEQ multiplex PCR, while the TCRdb copy is restricted to in-frame clones and leaves out a portion. The table includes some 350,000 clones, roughly 14% detected once. Specimen: naive CD4+ T cells from blood. These receptors were obtained from a woman aged 18-29 years with type 1 diabetes. The CDR3 runs from the conserved cysteine through the conserved F or W. D genes are given only for firm matches. Clone size is given for some rows only: seen once, a few or many times, or a class if the clone is expanded.

d_gene: TRBD2; j_gene: TRBJ2-1; v_gene: TRBV7-2; abundance: few; CDR3aa: CASSLAEGLAHEFF; CDR3nt: TGTGCCAGCAGCTTAGCGGAAGGACTAGCCCACGAGTTCTTC
d_gene: TRBD2; j_gene: TRBJ2-1; v_gene: TRBV11-2; abundance: few; CDR3aa: CASSGLAGYNEQFF; CDR3nt: TGTGCCAGCAGTGGACTAGCGGGTTACAATGAGCAGTTCTTC
d_gene: .; j_gene: TRBJ2-2; v_gene: TRBV18; abundance: few; CDR3aa: CASSQMLSANTGELFF; CDR3nt: TGTGCCAGCTCACAAATGCTATCCGCGAACACCGGGGAGCTGTTTTTT
d_gene: TRBD1; j_gene: TRBJ2-7; v_gene: TRBV28; abundance: .; CDR3aa: CASNPPGQAPHEQYF; CDR3nt: TGTGCCAGCAATCCTCCGGGACAGGCTCCCCACGAGCAGTACTTC
d_gene: .; j_gene: TRBJ1-2; v_gene: TRBV27; abundance: few; CDR3aa: CASRSSATALYGYTF; CDR3nt: TGTGCCAGCAGATCTTCGGCGACAGCTCTCTATGGCTACACCTTC
d_gene: .; j_gene: TRBJ2-5; v_gene: TRBV6-6; abundance: .; CDR3aa: CASSYNRQGPQETQYF; CDR3nt: TGTGCCAGCAGTTACAACAGGCAGGGCCCCCAAGAGACCCAGTACTTC
d_gene: .; j_gene: TRBJ2-3; v_gene: TRBV19; abundance: few; CDR3aa: CASSPSTRSATDTQYF; CDR3nt: TGTGCCAGTAGTCCATCGACTAGAAGTGCGACAGATACGCAGTATTTT
d_gene: TRBD2; j_gene: TRBJ2-5; v_gene: TRBV19; abundance: .; CDR3aa: CASSIATSGRKETQYF; CDR3nt: TGTGCCAGTAGTATAGCGACTAGCGGGAGGAAGGAGACCCAGTACTTC
d_gene: TRBD1; j_gene: TRBJ2-7; v_gene: TRBV11-2; abundance: few; CDR3aa: CASSFIGTVYEQYF; CDR3nt: TGTGCCAGCAGCTTCATCGGGACAGTCTACGAGCAGTACTTC
d_gene: TRBD2; j_gene: TRBJ2-7; v_gene: TRBV7-8; abundance: .; CDR3aa: CASSITSGRGGYEQYF; CDR3nt: TGTGCCAGCAGCATTACTAGCGGGAGAGGGGGGTACGAGCAGTACTTC
d_gene: .; j_gene: TRBJ2-3; v_gene: TRBV29-1; abundance: few; CDR3aa: CSVGREPYLLTDTQYF; CDR3nt: TGCAGCGTTGGTCGGGAGCCTTACCTACTCACAGATACGCAGTATTTT
d_gene: TRBD2; j_gene: TRBJ2-5; v_gene: TRBV19; abundance: few; CDR3aa: CASSLAGETQYF; CDR3nt: TGTGCCAGTAGTTTAGCGGGAGAGACCCAGTACTTC
d_gene: TRBD2; j_gene: TRBJ2-7; v_gene: TRBV7-9; abundance: .; CDR3aa: CASSAAGTSEYF; CDR3nt: TGTGCCAGCAGCGCCGCCGGGACTAGCGAGTACTTC
d_gene: .; j_gene: TRBJ2-5; v_gene: TRBV2; abundance: few; CDR3aa: CASSEAGKGETQYF; CDR3nt: TGTGCCAGCAGTGAGGCAGGGAAGGGGGAGACCCAGTACTTC
d_gene: TRBD1; j_gene: TRBJ2-2; v_gene: TRBV7-2; abundance: few; CDR3aa: CASSSAGQGARGTGELFF; CDR3nt: TGTGCCAGCAGCTCGGCGGGACAGGGGGCGCGGGGGACCGGGGAGCTGTTTTTT
d_gene: .; j_gene: TRBJ2-1; v_gene: TRBV6-5; abundance: few; CDR3aa: CASSYSSGPSYNEQFF; CDR3nt: TGTGCCAGCAGTTACTCGAGTGGGCCCTCCTACAATGAGCAGTTCTTC
d_gene: TRBD2; j_gene: TRBJ2-5; v_gene: TRBV11-2; abundance: few; CDR3aa: CASRLGGQQETQYF; CDR3nt: TGTGCCAGCAGACTGGGAGGGCAGCAAGAGACCCAGTACTTC
d_gene: .; j_gene: TRBJ2-1; v_gene: TRBV7-2; abundance: .; CDR3aa: CASRYTTLPSHNEQFF; CDR3nt: TGTGCCAGCAGGTATACGACTTTACCCTCTCACAATGAGCAGTTCTTC
d_gene: .; j_gene: TRBJ1-1; v_gene: TRBV6-5; abundance: .; CDR3aa: CASSTQGRDTEAFF; CDR3nt: TGTGCCAGCAGTACCCAGGGTAGAGACACTGAAGCTTTCTTT
d_gene: .; j_gene: TRBJ2-1; v_gene: TRBV18; abundance: .; CDR3aa: CASSPLDSGWHEQFF; CDR3nt: TGTGCCAGCTCCCCCCTCGACTCCGGGTGGCATGAGCAGTTCTTC
d_gene: .; j_gene: TRBJ1-1; v_gene: TRBV2; abundance: few; CDR3aa: CASSDYGVGTEAFF; CDR3nt: TGTGCCAGCAGTGATTACGGGGTCGGCACTGAAGCTTTCTTT
d_gene: .; j_gene: TRBJ1-2; v_gene: TRBV14; abundance: .; CDR3aa: CASSQAQGYGYTF; CDR3nt: TGTGCCAGCAGCCAAGCCCAGGGCTATGGCTACACCTTC